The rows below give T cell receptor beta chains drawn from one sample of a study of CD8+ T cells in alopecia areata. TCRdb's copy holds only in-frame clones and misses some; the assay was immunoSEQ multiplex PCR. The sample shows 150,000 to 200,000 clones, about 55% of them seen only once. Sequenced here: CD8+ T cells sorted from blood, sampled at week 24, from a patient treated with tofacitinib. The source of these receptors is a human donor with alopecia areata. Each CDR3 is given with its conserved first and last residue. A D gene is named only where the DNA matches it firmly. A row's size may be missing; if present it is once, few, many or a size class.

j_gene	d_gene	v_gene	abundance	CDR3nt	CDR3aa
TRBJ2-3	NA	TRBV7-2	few	TGTGCCAGCACCTCAGGGGAGCGGTTCACAGATACGCAGTATTTT	CASTSGERFTDTQYF
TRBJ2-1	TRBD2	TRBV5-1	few	TGCGCCAGCGGGACGACTAGCGGGGGCGGGGACAATGAGCAGTTCTTC	CASGTTSGGGDNEQFF
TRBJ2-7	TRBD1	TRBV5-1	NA	TGCGCCAGCAGCTTTTTTGGGACAGGGTCGGACGAGCAGTACTTC	CASSFFGTGSDEQYF
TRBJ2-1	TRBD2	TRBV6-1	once	TGTGCCATCAGTGAGTCTCGTGGCGGGGGGCCCTACAATGAGCAGTTCTTC	CAISESRGGGPYNEQFF
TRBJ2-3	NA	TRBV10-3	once	TGTGCCATCAGTGTTTCAGGGACAGATACGCAGTATTTT	CAISVSGTDTQYF
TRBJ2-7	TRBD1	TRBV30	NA	TGTGCCTGGAGTGAGACAGGGTCCGAGCAGTACTTC	CAWSETGSEQYF
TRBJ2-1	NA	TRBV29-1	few	TGCAGCGTTGAGACAGGGAGGGACAATGAGCAGTTCTTC	CSVETGRDNEQFF
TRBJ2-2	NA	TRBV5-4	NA	TGTGCCAGCAGCGTGGGGGGTGGCACCGGGGAGCTGTTTTTT	CASSVGGGTGELFF
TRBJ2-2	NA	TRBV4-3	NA	TGCGCCAGCAGCCAAGACAGGACAGCAAACACCGGGGAGCTGTTTTTT	CASSQDRTANTGELFF
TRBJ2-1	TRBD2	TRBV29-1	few	TGCAGCGTGGAAAATAGCGGGGTTACAAGCTCCTACAATGAGCAGTTCTTC	CSVENSGVTSSYNEQFF
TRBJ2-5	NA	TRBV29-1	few	TGCAGCGCCTTACAAGAGACCCAGTACTTC	CSALQETQYF
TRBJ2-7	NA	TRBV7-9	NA	TGTGCCAGCGAGGGCGGAAACTCCTACGAGCAGTACTTC	CASEGGNSYEQYF
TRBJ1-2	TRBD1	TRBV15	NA	TGTGCCACCAGCAGAGATGGGACAGGGGCTGGCTACACCTTC	CATSRDGTGAGYTF
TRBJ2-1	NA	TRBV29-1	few	TGCAGCGTTGAAGATGGCAAACGCTCCTACAATGAGCAGTTCTTC	CSVEDGKRSYNEQFF
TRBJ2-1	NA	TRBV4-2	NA	TGTGCCAGCAGCCAAGATCAGGGCCTAGTCTTC	CASSQDQGLVF
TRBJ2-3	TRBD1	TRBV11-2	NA	TGTGCCAGCAGCTTGAGACAGGGGACAGATACGCAGTATTTT	CASSLRQGTDTQYF
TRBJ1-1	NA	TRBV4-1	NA	TGCGCCAGCAGCCAAGATAGGGGATCGAACACTGAAGCTTTCTTT	CASSQDRGSNTEAFF
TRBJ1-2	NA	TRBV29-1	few	TGCAGCGTTGTTGGGTCTGGGGGCTACACCTTC	CSVVGSGGYTF
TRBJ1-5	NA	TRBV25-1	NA	TGTGCCAGCAGTGAACAGGGCGGCAATCAGCCCCAGCATTTT	CASSEQGGNQPQHF